The entry below gives a single T cell receptor (beta chain) sequence along with its context. Its cognate antigen is unknown. This entry belongs to a study of human T cells and chemical hapten exposure. Time point given: pre-sensitization, week 0. Treatment of the sample: therapeutic diphenylcyclopropenone sensitization with weekly scalp DPC. TCRdb itself ran the RACE reads through MiXCR, one entry per CDR3 protein. The repertoire consists of 180,000 or so distinct CDR3 sequences, with around 30% occurring once and the leading ten covering 2.9%. Study-wide results and limits: No change in TCRs above 1 in 1000 frequency was produced by DPC sensitization.

The germline gives CDR1 SQVTM, CDR2 ANQGSEA. This CDR3 region has 12 residues. V shed 6 bases and J shed 5 bases, with 13 bases lying between them. The receptor's source is a woman in her twenties or thirties with alopecia areata. Some clones in this sample may be carry-over from other donors' samples. This chain connects TRBV29-1 to TRBJ2-5; the D is unclear. Here the sequenced sample was whole blood, taken in connection with sensitization to the hapten diphenylcyclopropenone (DPC). CDR3 sequence: CSVRTVGETQYF. In DNA, the CDR3 is TGCAGCGTCCGGACCGTCGGGGAGACCCAGTACTTC.